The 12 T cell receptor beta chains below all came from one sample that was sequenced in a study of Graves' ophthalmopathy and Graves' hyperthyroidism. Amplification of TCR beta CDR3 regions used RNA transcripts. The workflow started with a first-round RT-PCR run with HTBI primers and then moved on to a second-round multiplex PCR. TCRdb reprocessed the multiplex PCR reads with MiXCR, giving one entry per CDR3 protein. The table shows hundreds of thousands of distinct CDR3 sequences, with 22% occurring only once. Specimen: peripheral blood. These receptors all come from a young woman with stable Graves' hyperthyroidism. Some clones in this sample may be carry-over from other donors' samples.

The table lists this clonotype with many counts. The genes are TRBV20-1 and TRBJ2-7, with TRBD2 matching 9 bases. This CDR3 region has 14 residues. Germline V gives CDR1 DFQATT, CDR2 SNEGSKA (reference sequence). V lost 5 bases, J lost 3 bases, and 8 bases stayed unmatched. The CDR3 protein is CSALTSGLNYEQYF. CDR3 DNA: TGCAGTGCTCTTACTAGCGGGCTAAACTACGAGCAGTACTTC.

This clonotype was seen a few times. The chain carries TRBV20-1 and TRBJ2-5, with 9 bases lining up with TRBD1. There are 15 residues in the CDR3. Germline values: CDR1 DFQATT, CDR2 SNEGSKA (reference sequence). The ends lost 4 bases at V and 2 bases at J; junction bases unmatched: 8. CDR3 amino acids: CSAIYDRGGQETQYF. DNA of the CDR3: TGCAGTGCTATCTACGACAGGGGGGGACAAGAGACCCAGTACTTC.

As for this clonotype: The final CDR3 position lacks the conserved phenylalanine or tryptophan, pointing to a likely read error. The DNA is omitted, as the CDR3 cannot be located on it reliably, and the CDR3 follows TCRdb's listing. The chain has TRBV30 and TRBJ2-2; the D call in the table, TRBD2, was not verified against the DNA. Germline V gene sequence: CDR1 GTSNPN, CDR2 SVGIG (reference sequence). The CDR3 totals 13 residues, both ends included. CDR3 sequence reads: CAWSAGLSPPSFL.

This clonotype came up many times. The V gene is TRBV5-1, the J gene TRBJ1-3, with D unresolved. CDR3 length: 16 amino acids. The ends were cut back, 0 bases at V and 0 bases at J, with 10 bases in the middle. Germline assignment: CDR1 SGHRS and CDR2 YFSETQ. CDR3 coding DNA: TGCGCCAGCAGCTTGGTGTCCGGGTTCTCTGGAAACACCATATATTTT. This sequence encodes CASSLVSGFSGNTIYF. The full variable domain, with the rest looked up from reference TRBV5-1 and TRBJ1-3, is KAGVTQTPRYLIKTRGQQVTLSCSPISGHRSVSWYQQTPGQGLQFLFEYFSETQRNKGNFPGRFSGRQFSNSRSEMNVSTLELGDSALYLCASSLVSGFSGNTIYFGEGSWLTVV.

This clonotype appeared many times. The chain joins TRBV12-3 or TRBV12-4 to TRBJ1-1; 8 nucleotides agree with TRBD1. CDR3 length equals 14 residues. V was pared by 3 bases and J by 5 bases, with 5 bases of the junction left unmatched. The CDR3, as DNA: TGTGCCAGCAGTTTCGGACAGGGCTGGACTGAAGCTTTCTTT. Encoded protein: CASSFGQGWTEAFF.

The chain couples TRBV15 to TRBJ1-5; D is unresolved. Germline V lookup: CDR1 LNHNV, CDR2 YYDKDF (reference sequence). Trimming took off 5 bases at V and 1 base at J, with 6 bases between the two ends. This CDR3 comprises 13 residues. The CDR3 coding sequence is TGTGCCACCAGCCAGGACAGCAATCAGCCCCAGCATTTT. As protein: CATSQDSNQPQHF. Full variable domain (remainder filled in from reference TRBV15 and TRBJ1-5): DAMVIQNPRYQVTQFGKPVTLSCSQTLNHNVMYWYQQKSSQAPKLLFHYYDKDFNNEADTPDNFQSRRPNTSFCFLDIRSPGLGDTAMYLCATSQDSNQPQHFGDGTRLSIL.

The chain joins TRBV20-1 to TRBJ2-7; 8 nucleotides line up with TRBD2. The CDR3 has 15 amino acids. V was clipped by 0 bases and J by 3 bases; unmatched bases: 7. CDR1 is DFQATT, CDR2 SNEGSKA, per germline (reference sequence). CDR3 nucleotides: TGCAGTGCTAGAGATCAGGAACTAGCGGACTACGAGCAGTACTTC. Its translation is CSARDQELADYEQYF.

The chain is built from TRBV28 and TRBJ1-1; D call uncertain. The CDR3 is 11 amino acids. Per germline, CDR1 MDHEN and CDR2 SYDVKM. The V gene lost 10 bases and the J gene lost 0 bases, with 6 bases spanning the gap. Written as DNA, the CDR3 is TGTGCCACCCTTCTGAACACTGAAGCTTTCTTT. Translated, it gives CATLLNTEAFF. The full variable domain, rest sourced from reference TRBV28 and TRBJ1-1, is DVKVTQSSRYLVKRTGEKVFLECVQDMDHENMFWYRQDPGLGLRLIYFSYDVKMKEKGDIPEGYSVSREKKERFSLILESASTNQTSMYLCATLLNTEAFFGQGTRLTVV.

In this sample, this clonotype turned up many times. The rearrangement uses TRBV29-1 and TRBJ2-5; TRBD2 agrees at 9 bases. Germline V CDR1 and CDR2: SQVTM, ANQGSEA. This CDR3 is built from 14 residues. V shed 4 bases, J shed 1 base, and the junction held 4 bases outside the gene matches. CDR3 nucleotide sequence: TGCAGCGTTGTTCTAGCGGGGTTCCAAGAGACCCAGTACTTC. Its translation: CSVVLAGFQETQYF.

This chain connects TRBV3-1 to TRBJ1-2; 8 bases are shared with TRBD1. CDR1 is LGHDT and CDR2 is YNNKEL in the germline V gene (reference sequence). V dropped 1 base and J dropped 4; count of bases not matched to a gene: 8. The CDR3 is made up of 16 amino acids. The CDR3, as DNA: TGTGCCAGCAGCCAAGCAGGGACAGGCTTTACCTATGGCTACACCTTC. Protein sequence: CASSQAGTGFTYGYTF.

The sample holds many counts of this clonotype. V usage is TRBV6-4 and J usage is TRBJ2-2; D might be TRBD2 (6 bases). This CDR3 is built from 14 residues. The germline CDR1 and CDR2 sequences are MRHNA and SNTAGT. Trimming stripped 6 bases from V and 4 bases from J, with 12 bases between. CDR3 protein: CASRAGGFTGELFF. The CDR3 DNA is TGTGCCAGCAGAGCCGGGGGTTTCACCGGGGAGCTGTTTTTT.

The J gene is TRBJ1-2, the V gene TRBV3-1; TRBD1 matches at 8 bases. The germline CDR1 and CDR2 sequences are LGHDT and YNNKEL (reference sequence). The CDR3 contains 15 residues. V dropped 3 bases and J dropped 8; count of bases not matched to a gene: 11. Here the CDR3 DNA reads TGTGCCAGCAGCCAGAACAGGGGGTTCGGTTCCGGCTACACCTTC. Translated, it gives CASSQNRGFGSGYTF.